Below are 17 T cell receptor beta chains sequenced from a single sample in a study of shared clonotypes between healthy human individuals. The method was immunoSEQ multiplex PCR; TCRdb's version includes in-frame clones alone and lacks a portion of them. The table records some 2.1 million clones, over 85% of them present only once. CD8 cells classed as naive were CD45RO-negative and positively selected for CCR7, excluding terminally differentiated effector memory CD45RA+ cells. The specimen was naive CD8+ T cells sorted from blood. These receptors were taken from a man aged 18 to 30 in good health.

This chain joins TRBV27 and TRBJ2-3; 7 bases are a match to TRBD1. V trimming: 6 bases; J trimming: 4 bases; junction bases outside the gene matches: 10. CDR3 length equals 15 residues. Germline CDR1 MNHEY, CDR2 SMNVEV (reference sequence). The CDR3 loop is CASSRIPTGPDTQYF. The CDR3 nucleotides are TGTGCCAGCAGCCGAATACCGACAGGGCCAGATACGCAGTATTTT.

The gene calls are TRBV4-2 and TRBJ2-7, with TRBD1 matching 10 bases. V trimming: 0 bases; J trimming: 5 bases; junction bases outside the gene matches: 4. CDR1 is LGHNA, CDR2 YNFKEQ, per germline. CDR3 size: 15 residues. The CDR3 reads CASSQDPGQGNEQYF. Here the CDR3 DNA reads TGTGCCAGCAGCCAAGACCCGGGACAGGGGAACGAGCAGTACTTC.

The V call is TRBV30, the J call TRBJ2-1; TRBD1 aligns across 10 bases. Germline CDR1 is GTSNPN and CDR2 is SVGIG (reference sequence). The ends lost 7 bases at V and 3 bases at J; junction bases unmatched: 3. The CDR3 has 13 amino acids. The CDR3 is CASGTGDYNEQFF. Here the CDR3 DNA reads TGTGCCTCCGGGACAGGGGACTACAATGAGCAGTTCTTC. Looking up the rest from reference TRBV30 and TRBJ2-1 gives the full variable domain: SQTIHQWPATLVQPVGSPLSLECTVEGTSNPNLYWYRQAAGRGLQLLFYSVGIGQISSEVPQNLSASRPQDRQFILSSKKLLLSDSGFYLCASGTGDYNEQFFGPGTRLTVL.

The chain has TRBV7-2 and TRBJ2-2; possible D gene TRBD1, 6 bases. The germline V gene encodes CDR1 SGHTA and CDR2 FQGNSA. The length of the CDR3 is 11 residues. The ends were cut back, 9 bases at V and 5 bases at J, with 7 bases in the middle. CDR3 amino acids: CARRGTGELFF. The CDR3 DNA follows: TGTGCCAGAAGGGGGACCGGGGAGCTGTTTTTT.

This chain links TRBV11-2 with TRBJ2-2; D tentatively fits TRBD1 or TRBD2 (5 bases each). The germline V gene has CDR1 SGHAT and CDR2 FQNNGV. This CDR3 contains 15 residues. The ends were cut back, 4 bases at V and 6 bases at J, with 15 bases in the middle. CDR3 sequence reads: CASSSAGKRPGELFF. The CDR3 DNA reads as TGTGCCAGCAGCTCCGCAGGGAAGCGGCCCGGGGAGCTGTTTTTT.

As DNA, the CDR3 is TGTGCCAGTAGTATAGTTGGGACTAGCGGGGGGGCCTACAATGAGCAGTTCTTC. Translation gives CASSIVGTSGGAYNEQFF. J is TRBJ2-1 and V is TRBV19; 16 bases are shared with TRBD2. Looked up from germline, CDR1 is LNHDA and CDR2 is SQIVND (reference sequence). Trimming at V came to 1 base and at J to 2 bases, leaving 2 bases not matched to a gene. The CDR3 is made up of 18 amino acids.

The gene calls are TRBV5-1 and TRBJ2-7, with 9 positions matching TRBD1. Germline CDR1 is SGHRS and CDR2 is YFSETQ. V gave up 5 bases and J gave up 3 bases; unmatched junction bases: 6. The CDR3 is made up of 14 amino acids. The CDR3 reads CASRLWTGDYEQYF. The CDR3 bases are TGCGCCAGCAGGCTATGGACAGGGGACTACGAGCAGTACTTC.

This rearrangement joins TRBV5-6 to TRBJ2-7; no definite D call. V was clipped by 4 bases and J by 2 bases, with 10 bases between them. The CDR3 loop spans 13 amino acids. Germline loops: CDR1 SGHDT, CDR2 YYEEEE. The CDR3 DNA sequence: TGTGCCAGCAGCCTTCTAGGCCCCTACGAGCAGTACTTC. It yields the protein CASSLLGPYEQYF.

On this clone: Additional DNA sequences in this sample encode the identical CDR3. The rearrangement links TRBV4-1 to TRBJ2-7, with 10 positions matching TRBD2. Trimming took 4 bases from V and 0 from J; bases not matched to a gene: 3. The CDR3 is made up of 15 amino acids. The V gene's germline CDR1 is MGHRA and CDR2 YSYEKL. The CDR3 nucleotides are TGCGCCAGCAGCCTTAGGACTAGCGGCTCCTACGAGCAGTACTTC. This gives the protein CASSLRTSGSYEQYF.

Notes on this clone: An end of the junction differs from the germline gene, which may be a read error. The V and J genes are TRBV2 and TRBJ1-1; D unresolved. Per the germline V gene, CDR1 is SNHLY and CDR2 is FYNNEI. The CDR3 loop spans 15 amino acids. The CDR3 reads CAISVRQIENTEAFF. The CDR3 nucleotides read TGTGCCATCAGTGTACGGCAAATAGAGAACACTGAAGCTTTCTTT.

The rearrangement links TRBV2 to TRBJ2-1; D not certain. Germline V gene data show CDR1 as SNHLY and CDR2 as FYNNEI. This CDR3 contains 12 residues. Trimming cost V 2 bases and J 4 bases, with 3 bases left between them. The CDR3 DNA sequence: TGTGCCAGCAGTGAAAGGTACAATGAGCAGTTCTTC. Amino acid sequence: CASSERYNEQFF.

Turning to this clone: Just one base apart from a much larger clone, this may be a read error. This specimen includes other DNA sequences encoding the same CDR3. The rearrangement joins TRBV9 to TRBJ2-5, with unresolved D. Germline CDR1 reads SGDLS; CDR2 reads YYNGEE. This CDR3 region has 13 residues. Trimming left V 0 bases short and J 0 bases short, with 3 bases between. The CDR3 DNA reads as TGTGCCAGCAGCGTAGGAGACCAAGAGACCCAGTACTTC. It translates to CASSVGDQETQYF.

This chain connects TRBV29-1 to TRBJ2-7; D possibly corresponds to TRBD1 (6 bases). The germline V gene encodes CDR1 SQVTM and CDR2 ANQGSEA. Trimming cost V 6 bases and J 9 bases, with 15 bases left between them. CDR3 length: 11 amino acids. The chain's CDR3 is CSVGTLLGQYF. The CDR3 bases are TGCAGCGTCGGGACACTGCTAGGGCAGTACTTC.

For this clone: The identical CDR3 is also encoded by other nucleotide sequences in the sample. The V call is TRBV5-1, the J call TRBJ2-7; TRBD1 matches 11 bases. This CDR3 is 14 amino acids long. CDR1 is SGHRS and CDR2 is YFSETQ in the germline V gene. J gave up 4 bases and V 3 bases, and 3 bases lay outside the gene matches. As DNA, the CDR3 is TGCGCCAGCAGCTCGGGACAGGGGGGTTACGAGCAGTACTTC. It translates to CASSSGQGGYEQYF.

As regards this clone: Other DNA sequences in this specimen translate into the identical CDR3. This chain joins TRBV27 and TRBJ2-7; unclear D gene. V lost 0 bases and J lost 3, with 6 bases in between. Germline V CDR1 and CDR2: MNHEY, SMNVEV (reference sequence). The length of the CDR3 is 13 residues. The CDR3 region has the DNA TGTGCCAGCAGTTTATCGGCCTACTACGAGCAGTACTTC. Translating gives CASSLSAYYEQYF.

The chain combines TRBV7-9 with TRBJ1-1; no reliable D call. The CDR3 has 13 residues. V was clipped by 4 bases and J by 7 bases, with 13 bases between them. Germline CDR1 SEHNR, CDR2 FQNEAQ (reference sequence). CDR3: CASSYPSDGEAFF. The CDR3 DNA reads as TGTGCCAGCAGCTACCCCTCGGACGGTGAAGCTTTCTTT.

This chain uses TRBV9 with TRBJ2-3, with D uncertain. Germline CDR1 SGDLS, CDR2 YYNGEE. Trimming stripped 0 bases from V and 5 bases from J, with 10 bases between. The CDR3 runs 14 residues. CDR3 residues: CASSVGDLGDTQYF. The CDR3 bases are TGTGCCAGCAGCGTAGGAGACTTGGGAGATACGCAGTATTTT.